What follows are 14 T cell receptor beta chains derived from one specimen sequenced in a study of blood T cell repertoires in COVID-19. Sequenced by immunoSEQ multiplex PCR; TCRdb stores in-frame clones only, minus some. This sample yields over 100,000 clones, of which roughly 92% are seen a single time; roughly 1.9% belongs to the top ten. The sequenced sample was peripheral blood. These receptors were obtained from a woman between 45 and 60 years old with COVID-19, enrolled during active disease.

The chain recombines TRBV12-3 or TRBV12-4 with TRBJ1-2, with D uncertain. CDR3 size: 12 residues. Trimming stripped 3 bases from V and 5 bases from J, with 7 bases between. The CDR3 loop reads CASSLDYYGYTF. CDR3 DNA: TGTGCCAGCAGTTTGGACTATTATGGCTACACCTTC.

The chain carries TRBV20-1 and TRBJ2-7, with unresolved D. V was clipped by 0 bases and J by 7 bases, with 7 bases between them. The CDR3 has 11 residues. CDR1 is DFQATT, CDR2 SNEGSKA, per germline (reference sequence). DNA of the CDR3: TGCAGTGCTAGAGATGGCAGGGAGCAGTACTTC. This translates into CSARDGREQYF.

V is TRBV6-5 and J is TRBJ1-2; the match to TRBD1 covers 10 bases. Looked up from germline, CDR1 is MNHEY and CDR2 is SVGAGI. This CDR3 has 15 residues. With 5 bases clipped from V and 4 bases from J, the junction kept 7 bases outside the gene matches. The CDR3 DNA reads TGTGCCAGCAGTCCGACAGGGGGCTTGTCCTATGGCTACACCTTC. It yields the protein CASSPTGGLSYGYTF.

The rearrangement links TRBV5-6 to TRBJ2-3; the D is unclear. Germline V gene sequence: CDR1 SGHDT, CDR2 YYEEEE. The V end lost 0 bases, the J end lost 2 bases, and 19 bases lay between the germline ends. The CDR3 runs to 18 residues. CDR3 DNA: TGTGCCAGCAGCTTGGCCGCGGCAGAGAGACTGATCACAGATACGCAGTATTTT. Encoded protein: CASSLAAAERLITDTQYF. Combining the CDR3 with reference TRBV5-6 and TRBJ2-3 gives the whole variable domain DAGVTQSPTHLIKTRGQQVTLRCSPKSGHDTVSWYQQALGQGPQFIFQYYEEEERQRGNFPDRFSGHQFPNYSSELNVNALLLGDSALYLCASSLAAAERLITDTQYFGPGTRLTVL.

In its sample, this clone was seen once. The rearrangement uses TRBV6-5 and TRBJ2-7; 7 nucleotides line up with TRBD2. With V trimmed by 6 bases and J by 9 bases, 2 bases remained unmatched. The CDR3 is 10 residues long. Germline V gene data show CDR1 as MNHEY and CDR2 as SVGAGI. CDR3 DNA: TGTGCCAGCAGGGGGGGGTTGCAGTACGTC. Its translation is CASRGGLQYV.

V usage is TRBV14 and J usage is TRBJ2-3; 10 bases are shared with TRBD1. The germline gives CDR1 SGHDN, CDR2 FVKESK. V shed 1 base, J shed 5 bases, and the junction held 6 bases outside the gene matches. The CDR3 consists of 16 residues. The CDR3, as DNA: TGTGCCAGCAGCCAAGCGGGACAGGGGAGAGGAGATACGCAGTATTTT. Its translation: CASSQAGQGRGDTQYF.

V and J are TRBV6-5 and TRBJ1-1, with a weak D call TRBD1 (5 bases). Per the germline V gene, CDR1 is MNHEY and CDR2 is SVGAGI. The CDR3 is 14 amino acids. The V end lost 6 bases, the J end lost 4 bases, and 15 bases lay between the germline ends. This CDR3 reads CASSSPRGGTEAFF. CDR3 in DNA: TGTGCCAGCAGCTCCCCAAGGGGAGGCACTGAAGCTTTCTTT.

The chain employs TRBV24-1 and TRBJ2-2; 8 bases agree with TRBD1. From germline, CDR1 is KGHDR and CDR2 SFDVKD. This CDR3 is 16 amino acids long. V shed 6 bases, J shed 6 bases, and the junction held 11 bases outside the gene matches. DNA for the CDR3: TGTGCCACCAGTTTGGCGACAGGGGTGGGACCCGGGGAGCTGTTTTTT. The encoded protein is CATSLATGVGPGELFF.

CDR3 amino acids: CATSSSGGSTDTQYF. The CDR3 DNA sequence: TGTGCCACCAGTTCTAGCGGGGGCAGCACAGATACGCAGTATTTT. The gene calls are TRBV24-1 and TRBJ2-3; 10 positions match TRBD2. J gave up 0 bases and V 6 bases, and 2 bases lay outside the gene matches. The CDR3 contains 15 residues. Germline loops: CDR1 KGHDR, CDR2 SFDVKD.

The V gene is TRBV7-2, the J gene TRBJ2-3, with D possibly TRBD1 on 6 matching bases. The germline CDR1 and CDR2 sequences are SGHTA and FQGNSA. V lost 8 bases and J 2 bases, leaving 11 bases between the germline ends. This CDR3 has 13 residues. The chain's CDR3 is CASSRQVTDTQYF. CDR3 in DNA: TGTGCCAGCTCCCGACAGGTCACAGATACGCAGTATTTT.

The chain employs TRBV7-2 and TRBJ2-7; 10 nucleotides agree with TRBD1. J lost 6 bases, V lost 5 bases, and 4 bases had no gene match. The CDR3 spans 13 residues. Germline V CDR1 and CDR2: SGHTA, FQGNSA. CDR3 sequence (DNA): TGTGCCAGCAGCCGACAGGGGGCGGGCGAGCAGTACTTC. Amino acids: CASSRQGAGEQYF.

The rearrangement joins TRBV6-5 to TRBJ1-2; TRBD1 agrees at 8 bases. The junction had 10 bases not matched to a gene; V was cut back by 5 bases and J by 8 bases. This CDR3 has 14 amino acids. Germline lookup yields CDR1 MNHEY and CDR2 SVGAGI. The CDR3 protein is CASSPGQGRLGYTF. Written as DNA, the CDR3 is TGTGCCAGCAGTCCCGGACAGGGAAGACTGGGCTACACCTTC.

This clone has a single count. A read error may account for a junction end that differs from germline. The V call is TRBV9, the J call TRBJ1-2, with 11 bases that match TRBD1. The CDR3 is 14 residues long. Germline V gene lookup returns CDR1 SGDLS and CDR2 YYNGEE. The CDR3 sequence: CASSPRTGGRKGDF. DNA of the CDR3: TGTGCCAGCAGCCCCCGGACAGGGGGCAGGAAGGGTGACTTC.

This chain joins TRBV30 and TRBJ1-5, with D possibly matching TRBD1 (6 bases). The CDR3 extends over 13 amino acids. The V end lost 1 base, the J end lost 6 bases, and 10 bases lay between the germline ends. The germline V gene encodes CDR1 GTSNPN and CDR2 SVGIG (reference sequence). For the CDR3, the DNA is TGTGCCTGGAGTGAAGGGGGTCGTCAGCCCCAGCATTTT. Protein product: CAWSEGGRQPQHF.